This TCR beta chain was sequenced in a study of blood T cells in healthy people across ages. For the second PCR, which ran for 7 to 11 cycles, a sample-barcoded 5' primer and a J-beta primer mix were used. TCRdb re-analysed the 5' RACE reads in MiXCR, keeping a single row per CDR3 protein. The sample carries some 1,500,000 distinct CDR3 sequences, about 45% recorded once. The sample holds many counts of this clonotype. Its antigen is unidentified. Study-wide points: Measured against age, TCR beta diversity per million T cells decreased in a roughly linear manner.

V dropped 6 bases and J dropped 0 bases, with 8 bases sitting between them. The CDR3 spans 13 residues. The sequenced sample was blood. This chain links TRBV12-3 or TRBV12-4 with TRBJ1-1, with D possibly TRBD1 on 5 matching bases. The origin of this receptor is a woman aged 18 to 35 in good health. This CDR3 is CASSGTLNTEAFF. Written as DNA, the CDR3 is TGTGCCAGCAGCGGGACCCTGAACACTGAAGCTTTCTTT.